This passage covers 23 T cell receptor beta chains from one sample sequenced in a study of PD-1 blockade in classical Hodgkin lymphoma. Time point defined: cycle 4 day 1 (C4D1), after more than five weeks of nivolumab. Every one of the patients relapsed after autologous stem cell transplantation (brentuximab vedotin exposure was variable). Clones were read by immunoSEQ multiplex PCR, and TCRdb kept only the in-frame ones, dropping some. The sample includes around 20,000 clones, less than 75% seen only once; the top ten take roughly a fifth. This specimen was peripheral blood mononuclear cells (PBMCs), taken before the fourth cycle of nivolumab. The receptors shown here come from a human donor with classical Hodgkin lymphoma.

The chain uses TRBV4-1 and TRBJ2-1; the D is unclear. Germline V gene data show CDR1 as MGHRA and CDR2 as YSYEKL. V was clipped by 0 bases and J by 9 bases, with 6 bases between them. The CDR3 has 12 residues. The DNA for the CDR3 is TGCGCCAGCAGCCAAGATTTCGGTGAGCAGTTCTTC. Translated: CASSQDFGEQFF.

This chain connects TRBV9 to TRBJ1-2; a possible D gene is TRBD1 (6 bases). The CDR3 extends over 13 amino acids. Trimming removed 3 bases at V and 2 bases at J, with 8 bases between. Looked up from germline, CDR1 is SGDLS and CDR2 is YYNGEE. The CDR3 protein is CASSATGNYGYTF. The CDR3 DNA follows: TGTGCCAGCAGCGCCACAGGGAACTATGGCTACACCTTC.

The CDR3 sequence is CASSYSKDSYEQYF. CDR3 nucleotide sequence: TGTGCCAGCAGTTACTCGAAGGATTCCTACGAGCAGTACTTC. The chain carries TRBV6-6 and TRBJ2-7; D is ambiguous. Germline-derived CDR1 and CDR2 are MNHNY and SVGAGI (reference sequence). Trimming pared 0 bases from V and 1 base from J, leaving 7 bases between. The CDR3 loop spans 14 amino acids.

This clone was detected only a few times. This sequence joins TRBV5-4 and TRBJ1-1; tentatively, D is TRBD1 (5 bases). The ends were cut back, 1 base at V and 2 bases at J, with 9 bases in the middle. This CDR3 has 14 residues. Germline V gene data show CDR1 as SGHNT and CDR2 as YYREEE (reference sequence). The CDR3: CASSLSRVNTEAFF. The CDR3 DNA reads as TGTGCCAGCAGCTTGAGCAGGGTAAACACTGAAGCTTTCTTT.

This clone has just one count. The genes are TRBV7-6 and TRBJ2-5; D ambiguous. From germline, CDR1 is SGHVS and CDR2 FNYEAQ. Trimming left V 1 base short and J 2 bases short, with 14 bases between. There are 16 residues in the CDR3. CDR3: CASSLVPFQSQETQYF. CDR3 bases: TGTGCCAGCAGCTTAGTTCCGTTCCAAAGTCAAGAGACCCAGTACTTC.

The rearrangement uses TRBV27 and TRBJ2-7; D might be TRBD2 (6 bases). This CDR3 has 15 residues. V lost 3 bases and J 3 bases, leaving 15 bases between the germline ends. The germline V gene encodes CDR1 MNHEY and CDR2 SMNVEV (reference sequence). In DNA form, the CDR3 reads TGTGCCAGCAGTTTTTTGAAAACCGGGGGCTACGAGCAGTACTTC. Its translation is CASSFLKTGGYEQYF.

This chain joins TRBV7-8 and TRBJ2-1, with D maybe TRBD2 (5 bases). Germline values: CDR1 SGHVS, CDR2 FQNEAQ. The V and J ends lost 5 bases and 12 bases respectively, with 20 bases between them. The length of the CDR3 is 14 residues. In DNA form, the CDR3 reads TGTGCCAGCAGCCAAGGACTCGCGAGAGTGAGGCAGTTCTTC. Its protein is CASSQGLARVRQFF.

This clone appeared a few times. This chain uses TRBV2 with TRBJ2-7, with a possible D match to TRBD1 (6 bases). The germline V and J ends were trimmed by 3 bases and 4 bases, with 19 bases remaining between them. This CDR3 is 16 amino acids long. Germline V lookup: CDR1 SNHLY, CDR2 FYNNEI. CDR3 DNA: TGTGCCAGCAGTGATTCAAAGGCAGCCAGGGGTTACGAGCAGTACTTC. This gives the protein CASSDSKAARGYEQYF.

The chain combines TRBV25-1 with TRBJ2-1; 9 nucleotides match TRBD1. This CDR3 has 17 amino acids. Germline V CDR1 and CDR2: MGHDK, SYGVNS. With V trimmed by 5 bases and J by 5 bases, 13 bases remained unmatched. CDR3 sequence reads: CASSSHPGTGNNNEQFF. In DNA form, the CDR3 reads TGTGCCAGCAGTTCCCACCCCGGGACAGGGAATAACAATGAGCAGTTCTTC.

The table lists this clone with a few counts. The rearrangement links TRBV19 to TRBJ1-2; the D gene is possibly TRBD1 (5 bases). Germline CDR1 reads LNHDA; CDR2 reads SQIVND (reference sequence). The CDR3 contains 15 residues. Trimming shortened V by 5 bases and J by 8 bases, and 21 bases separated the two germline ends. The CDR3 loop is CASSPQGLFRSGYTF. The CDR3 DNA follows: TGTGCCAGTAGTCCTCAGGGTCTTTTTCGCTCGGGCTACACCTTC.

This clone has just a few counts. The chain joins TRBV12-5 to TRBJ1-5; 7 bases match TRBD1. The CDR3 covers 18 residues. With V trimmed by 0 bases and J by 7 bases, 15 bases remained unmatched. Germline CDR1 reads LGHNT; CDR2 reads FRNRAP. CDR3 DNA: TGTGCTAGTGGTTTGGTACCCCCTAAGACAGGGCCAGAACAGCCCCAGCATTTT. Its translation: CASGLVPPKTGPEQPQHF. Full variable domain (rest looked up from reference TRBV12-5 and TRBJ1-5): DARVTQTPRHKVTEMGQEVTMRCQPILGHNTVFWYRQTMMQGLELLAYFRNRAPLDDSGMPKDRFSAEMPDATLATLKIQPSEPRDSAVYFCASGLVPPKTGPEQPQHFGDGTRLSIL.

V and J are TRBV7-9 and TRBJ2-1; D possibly corresponds to TRBD2 (6 bases). V was cut by 2 bases and J by 9 bases, with 8 bases left in between. Per germline, CDR1 SEHNR and CDR2 FQNEAQ (reference sequence). CDR3 length: 12 amino acids. CDR3 amino acids: CASSLRGAEQFF. The CDR3 region has the DNA TGTGCCAGCAGCTTACGCGGGGCTGAGCAGTTCTTC.

This chain links TRBV5-3 with TRBJ2-3; 8 nucleotides agree with TRBD2. TRBV5-3 counts as an open reading frame of uncertain function. This CDR3 contains 15 residues. Trimming cost V 3 bases and J 4 bases; bases outside gene matches: 7. CDR3 in amino acids: CARSSPRAGADTQYF. The CDR3 coding sequence is TGTGCCAGAAGCTCCCCACGAGCGGGGGCAGATACGCAGTATTTT.

The V and J genes are TRBV2 and TRBJ2-1; 7 nucleotides agree with TRBD2. The CDR3 is 14 residues long. The J segment lost 8 bases and the V segment lost 3 bases, leaving 7 bases of the junction unmatched. Germline CDR1 is SNHLY and CDR2 is FYNNEI. The CDR3 reads CASSDQGAGYEQFF. In DNA, the CDR3 is TGTGCCAGCAGTGACCAGGGAGCGGGGTATGAGCAGTTCTTC.

CDR3 bases: TGTGCCAGCAGTTATGGTGAAGGGTCAAATGAAAAACTGTTTTTT. This gives the protein CASSYGEGSNEKLFF. The gene calls are TRBV6-6 and TRBJ1-4, with D unclear. CDR3 length: 15 amino acids. V was trimmed by 3 bases and J by 5 bases, leaving 13 bases between them. From germline, CDR1 is MNHNY and CDR2 SVGAGI (reference sequence).

The J gene is TRBJ2-1, the V gene TRBV4-3; TRBD2 agrees at 9 bases. This CDR3 is built from 15 residues. The germline gives CDR1 LGHNA, CDR2 YSLEER. Germline trimming cut 2 bases from V and 7 bases from J; bases unmatched to any gene: 6. CDR3 DNA sequence: TGCGCCAGCAGCCAATACTCGGGACTAGCAAATGAGCAGTTCTTC. Translation gives CASSQYSGLANEQFF.

The chain couples TRBV7-2 to TRBJ1-3; unclear D gene. V was trimmed by 8 bases and J by 1 base, leaving 6 bases between them. This CDR3 is 12 amino acids long. Germline CDR1 reads SGHTA; CDR2 reads FQGNSA. The CDR3 DNA follows: TGTGCCAGCGGGTTTTCTGGAAACACCATATATTTT. Translation: CASGFSGNTIYF.

V usage is TRBV4-2 and J usage is TRBJ1-1, with D hard to call. The ends were cut back, 0 bases at V and 0 bases at J, with 8 bases in the middle. The CDR3 is 15 amino acids. Germline V gene lookup returns CDR1 LGHNA and CDR2 YNFKEQ. CDR3 DNA sequence: TGTGCCAGCAGCCAAGAATGGGCTTTGAACACTGAAGCTTTCTTT. This gives the protein CASSQEWALNTEAFF.

The chain recombines TRBV5-3 with TRBJ2-1; 7 bases map to TRBD2. TRBV5-3 is recorded as an ORF, its role being uncertain. This CDR3 comprises 15 residues. The V gene end was trimmed by 8 bases and the J gene end by 0 bases; junction bases not matched to a gene: 8. This chain's CDR3 is CASRQERDSYNEQFF. The DNA for the CDR3 is TGTGCCAGCAGGCAAGAGCGGGACTCCTACAATGAGCAGTTCTTC.

This chain joins TRBV7-2 and TRBJ2-7; D uncertain. The CDR3 is made up of 11 amino acids. Trimming shortened V by 8 bases and J by 6 bases, and 11 bases separated the two germline ends. Looked up from germline, CDR1 is SGHTA and CDR2 is FQGNSA. CDR3 DNA sequence: TGTGCCAGCGGCGTAATAGGCGAGCAGTACTTC. This encodes CASGVIGEQYF.

V and J are TRBV6-5 and TRBJ1-2; D is uncertain. This CDR3 has 16 amino acids. Trimming removed 2 bases from V and 4 bases from J, with 17 bases in between. CDR1 and CDR2 from the germline V gene are MNHEY and SVGAGI. For the CDR3, the DNA is TGTGCCAGCAGTTACCTGACCAATTCTGTCCGCTATGGCTACACCTTC. Amino acid sequence: CASSYLTNSVRYGYTF.

This clone is medium-sized in the sample. The J gene is TRBJ1-3, the V gene TRBV6-6, with TRBD1 matching over 8 bases. Germline V gene data show CDR1 as MNHNY and CDR2 as SVGAGI (reference sequence). The CDR3 has 15 residues. The junction had 0 bases not matched to a gene; V was cut back by 0 bases and J by 2 bases. The chain's CDR3 is CASSYSTGAGNTIYF. CDR3 coding DNA: TGTGCCAGCAGTTACTCGACAGGGGCTGGAAACACCATATATTTT.

About this clone itself: The germline gene is not matched at one end of the junction; a read error may be the cause. This rearrangement joins TRBV9 to TRBJ1-2; D call uncertain. Germline CDR1 and CDR2: SGDLS and YYNGEE. This CDR3 is 13 amino acids long. This CDR3 reads CASSVGLNYGCTF. Written as DNA, the CDR3 is TGTGCCAGCAGCGTTGGGCTTAACTATGGCTGCACCTTC.